This TCR beta chain derives from a study of control samples from healthy donors and cancer patients. Concerning this clone itself: Distinct nucleotide sequences in the sample also encode this CDR3.

V lost 5 bases and J lost 6, with 8 bases in between. The V gene's germline CDR1 is SEHNR and CDR2 FQNEAQ (reference sequence). This CDR3 has 11 amino acids. This table comes from immunoSEQ multiplex PCR, and its TCRdb copy is limited to in-frame clones, with some not included. Among some 74,000 clones listed, over 90% were seen once. The specimen was blood. V gene TRBV7-9 combines with J gene TRBJ2-7; no firm D call. The clonotype was recovered from a woman aged 25 to 39 in good health. The CDR3 nucleotides read TGTGCCAGCAGCCCCTCATCCGAGCAGTACTTC. As protein: CASSPSSEQYF.